A single sample is the source of the 29 T cell receptor beta chains below, sequenced in a study of CD8 T cells in Susac syndrome. After extraction with the RNeasy kit, about 0.45 to 1 ug of the RNA was reverse transcribed using random hexamers. One entry per CDR3 protein results from TCRdb running MiXCR on the immunoSEQ multiplex PCR reads. The profile covers 130,000 to 150,000 distinct CDR3 sequences, with approximately 95% appearing a single time and roughly 0.27% taken by the ten largest. The material sequenced was CD8+ T cells from PBMCs. All receptors derive from a human donor in good health.

The rearrangement uses TRBV27 and TRBJ1-2, with D tentatively TRBD1 (5 bases). Trimming took 6 bases from V and 3 from J, leaving 17 bases between them. The CDR3 totals 15 residues. Germline V lookup: CDR1 MNHEY, CDR2 SMNVEV (reference sequence). The CDR3 is CASSQSPPGYYGYTF. The CDR3 nucleotides read TGTGCCAGCAGCCAATCACCACCAGGGTACTATGGCTACACCTTC.

This sequence joins TRBV28 and TRBJ1-5; a weak D match, TRBD1 (6 bases). The CDR3 totals 14 residues. The germline V gene has CDR1 MDHEN and CDR2 SYDVKM. With 3 bases removed from V and 6 bases from J, the gap between germline ends came to 12 bases. The CDR3 coding sequence is TGTGCCAGCAGTTTTCGTACAGGGAGTCAGCCCCAGCATTTT. Encoded protein: CASSFRTGSQPQHF.

The V and J genes are TRBV20-1 and TRBJ2-2, with 10 positions matching TRBD2. The CDR3 has 17 amino acids. The germline gives CDR1 DFQATT, CDR2 SNEGSKA (reference sequence). The ends lost 0 bases at V and 2 bases at J; junction bases unmatched: 6. The CDR3 sequence is CSARDPPSGSNTGELFF. The DNA for the CDR3 is TGCAGTGCTAGAGATCCCCCTAGCGGGAGTAACACCGGGGAGCTGTTTTTT.

The chain links TRBV28 to TRBJ2-1, with D unclear. This CDR3 contains 12 residues. Germline V lookup: CDR1 MDHEN, CDR2 SYDVKM. V was shortened by 2 bases and J by 10 bases, with 9 bases between the two germline ends. CDR3 sequence reads: CASSLRPDEQFF. DNA for the CDR3: TGTGCCAGCAGTTTAAGGCCGGACGAGCAGTTCTTC.

The V call is TRBV19, the J call TRBJ2-2; 8 bases are shared with TRBD1. Looked up from germline, CDR1 is LNHDA and CDR2 is SQIVND (reference sequence). The CDR3 spans 14 residues. Losses at the gene ends were 4 bases for V and 6 bases for J; bases not matched to a gene: 4. The DNA of the CDR3 is TGTGCCAGTAGTAATCAGGGGGCGTCCGGGGAGCTGTTTTTT. It is translated as CASSNQGASGELFF.

V and J are TRBV15 and TRBJ2-7; 10 bases map to TRBD1. Germline trimming cut 0 bases from V and 7 bases from J; bases unmatched to any gene: 6. The CDR3 sequence is 15 residues long. Germline V gene data show CDR1 as LNHNV and CDR2 as YYDKDF (reference sequence). As DNA, the CDR3 is TGTGCCACCAGCAGAGATAGGACAGGGGGAGAGGAGCAGTACTTC. Encoded protein: CATSRDRTGGEEQYF.

This chain links TRBV19 with TRBJ2-1; TRBD2 matches at 8 bases. Germline V CDR1 and CDR2: LNHDA, SQIVND (reference sequence). This CDR3 spans 14 amino acids. Trimming at V came to 3 bases and at J to 7 bases, leaving 5 bases not matched to a gene. CDR3 DNA: TGTGCCAGTAGTATTTCGGGAGGGCGGAATGAGCAGTTCTTC. Protein sequence: CASSISGGRNEQFF. Full variable domain (remainder filled in from reference TRBV19 and TRBJ2-1): DGGITQSPKYLFRKEGQNVTLSCEQNLNHDAMYWYRQDPGQGLRLIYYSQIVNDFQKGDIAEGYSVSREKKESFPLTVTSAQKNPTAFYLCASSISGGRNEQFFGPGTRLTVL.

V is TRBV29-1 and J is TRBJ2-1; D gene ambiguous. The germline gives CDR1 SQVTM, CDR2 ANQGSEA. V was clipped by 3 bases and J by 7 bases, with 10 bases between them. The CDR3 loop spans 12 amino acids. The CDR3 DNA reads TGCAGCGTTGAGGTACCGAGGAATGAGCAGTTCTTC. Protein product: CSVEVPRNEQFF.

CDR3 sequence reads: CAWRARTTPYEQYF. CDR3 coding DNA: TGTGCCTGGAGGGCTCGTACAACTCCCTACGAGCAGTACTTC. The rearrangement uses TRBV30 and TRBJ2-7; D uncertain. Germline V gene data show CDR1 as GTSNPN and CDR2 as SVGIG (reference sequence). This CDR3 comprises 14 residues. The V end was cut by 3 bases, the J end by 2 bases, with 14 bases between.

This clonotype is a singleton in its sample. V and J are TRBV30 and TRBJ2-7, with 9 bases fitting TRBD1. Germline V CDR1 and CDR2: GTSNPN, SVGIG (reference sequence). This CDR3 is built from 10 residues. V lost 6 bases and J lost 13; bases outside the gene matches: 7. DNA for the CDR3: TGTGCCTGTCAGGACAGGGGTCTCTACTTC. This encodes CACQDRGLYF. Based on the CDR3 plus reference TRBV30 and TRBJ2-7, the full variable domain is SQTIHQWPATLVQPVGSPLSLECTVEGTSNPNLYWYRQAAGRGLQLLFYSVGIGQISSEVPQNLSASRPQDRQFILSSKKLLLSDSGFYLCACQDRGLYFGPGTRLTVT.

V and J are TRBV7-3 and TRBJ2-2, with D uncertain. The germline V gene has CDR1 SGHTA and CDR2 FQGTGA. The CDR3 is 13 residues long. The V and J ends lost 0 bases and 5 bases respectively, with 4 bases between them. The CDR3 spells CASSLTFTGELFF. The CDR3 DNA follows: TGTGCCAGCAGCTTAACATTTACCGGGGAGCTGTTTTTT.

V usage is TRBV9 and J usage is TRBJ2-3; perhaps TRBD2 as D (5 bases). Deletions cut 4 bases from V and 2 bases from J, with 14 bases between. The CDR3 totals 15 residues. CDR1 is SGDLS, CDR2 YYNGEE, per germline. The CDR3 nucleotides read TGTGCCAGCAGCCCCGCCGGAGGAGACACAGATACGCAGTATTTT. Translated, it gives CASSPAGGDTDTQYF.

The genes are TRBV7-6 and TRBJ2-1; D call uncertain. Trimming shortened V by 1 base and J by 12 bases, and 13 bases separated the two germline ends. The germline V gene encodes CDR1 SGHVS and CDR2 FNYEAQ. The CDR3 covers 13 residues. CDR3 protein: CASSLVGLGRQFF. CDR3 bases: TGTGCCAGCAGCTTAGTTGGGCTGGGTAGGCAGTTCTTC.

The rearrangement uses TRBV2 and TRBJ2-5; 15 bases fit TRBD2. V lost 8 bases and J lost 4; bases outside the gene matches: 2. The CDR3 spans 14 residues. In germline, CDR1 is SNHLY, CDR2 FYNNEI. The DNA for the CDR3 is TGTGCCAGCCGGGGACTAGCGGGAGGAGAGACCCAGTACTTC. Protein sequence: CASRGLAGGETQYF.

The CDR3: CASSLGGVYTFYEQYF. Written as DNA, the CDR3 is TGTGCCAGCAGCTTAGGGGGGGTCTATACCTTCTACGAGCAGTACTTC. This chain uses TRBV11-2 with TRBJ2-7; possible D gene TRBD2, 6 bases. The CDR3 has 16 residues. Trimming shortened V by 1 base and J by 3 bases, and 16 bases separated the two germline ends. In germline, CDR1 is SGHAT, CDR2 FQNNGV.

The CDR3 loop is CASSYRGGQETQYF. DNA of the CDR3: TGTGCCAGCAGTTATAGGGGTGGCCAAGAGACCCAGTACTTC. The rearrangement uses TRBV28 and TRBJ2-5, with D perhaps matching TRBD1 (5 bases). The CDR3 has 14 residues. Per germline, CDR1 MDHEN and CDR2 SYDVKM. Trimming took off 4 bases at V and 1 base at J, with 10 bases between the two ends. Combining the CDR3 with reference TRBV28 and TRBJ2-5 gives the whole variable domain DVKVTQSSRYLVKRTGEKVFLECVQDMDHENMFWYRQDPGLGLRLIYFSYDVKMKEKGDIPEGYSVSREKKERFSLILESASTNQTSMYLCASSYRGGQETQYFGPGTRLLVL.

The rearrangement links TRBV29-1 to TRBJ2-7, with 14 bases lining up with TRBD2. The V gene end was trimmed by 3 bases and the J gene end by 3 bases; junction bases not matched to a gene: 4. This CDR3 is 15 amino acids long. Germline CDR1 reads SQVTM; CDR2 reads ANQGSEA. DNA for the CDR3: TGCAGCGTTGATCCCGGGACTAGCGGGAGCTACGAGCAGTACTTC. Its translation is CSVDPGTSGSYEQYF.

The chain is built from TRBV6-6 and TRBJ2-2; weak D call: TRBD2 (5 bases). Trimming cost V 7 bases and J 7 bases, with 13 bases left between them. CDR3 length: 13 residues. Per the germline V gene, CDR1 is MNHNY and CDR2 is SVGAGI (reference sequence). In DNA, the CDR3 is TGTGCCAGCACCCCGAGGGTTTACGGGGAGCTGTTTTTT. Amino acids: CASTPRVYGELFF.

This chain links TRBV24-1 with TRBJ1-1; D uncertain. Germline values: CDR1 KGHDR, CDR2 SFDVKD. The V end was cut by 7 bases, the J end by 4 bases, with 12 bases between. The CDR3 is made up of 13 amino acids. As DNA, the CDR3 is TGTGCCACCAGGGAGGCCTCGAGCACTGAAGCTTTCTTT. This gives the protein CATREASSTEAFF.

The chain joins TRBV7-9 to TRBJ1-1; D remains ambiguous. CDR1 and CDR2 from the germline V gene are SEHNR and FQNEAQ (reference sequence). With 5 bases removed from V and 5 bases from J, the gap between germline ends came to 15 bases. This CDR3 contains 14 residues. The CDR3 DNA follows: TGTGCCAGCAGCGCCCCGGTGACGGGGACTGAAGCTTTCTTT. Translating gives CASSAPVTGTEAFF.

This clonotype occurred once. CDR3 nucleotide sequence: TGCAGCGCTGGGACTTCCTCACCGCTGCAGTTCTTC. Translation gives CSAGTSSPLQFF. The V call is TRBV29-1, the J call TRBJ2-1; weak D call: TRBD2 (6 bases). The germline V gene encodes CDR1 SQVTM and CDR2 ANQGSEA. V was shortened by 7 bases and J by 12 bases, with 19 bases between the two germline ends. The CDR3 loop spans 12 amino acids.

This clonotype was observed once. CDR3 protein: CSASSGSVYEQYF. In DNA form, the CDR3 reads TGCAGTGCTTCTAGCGGGAGCGTCTACGAGCAGTACTTC. The rearrangement links TRBV20-1 to TRBJ2-7, with TRBD2 matching over 10 bases. The ends lost 5 bases at V and 3 bases at J; junction bases unmatched: 4. The CDR3 covers 13 residues. CDR1 DFQATT and CDR2 SNEGSKA come from the germline V gene (reference sequence).

Note on this clonotype: The DNA is left out, because the CDR3 cannot be placed on it with certainty; the CDR3 is given as TCRdb lists it. The rearrangement links TRBV27 to TRBJ1-5; the tabulated D call, TRBD1, remains unverified against the DNA. The germline V gene has CDR1 MNHEY and CDR2 SMNVEV (reference sequence). The CDR3 is 15 amino acids long, termini counted. CDR3 sequence: CASSFFGQGNQPQHF.

The rearrangement uses TRBV28 and TRBJ1-1; tentative D call: TRBD1 (6 bases). V was pared by 5 bases and J by 5 bases, with 12 bases between. Germline V lookup: CDR1 MDHEN, CDR2 SYDVKM. The CDR3 runs 13 residues. CDR3 nucleotide sequence: TGTGCCAGCAGTCTCGTGAGGGGGACTGAAGCTTTCTTT. Translated: CASSLVRGTEAFF.

The chain combines TRBV5-6 with TRBJ1-2; 8 nucleotides match TRBD1. The CDR3 sequence is 15 residues long. CDR1 and CDR2 from the germline V gene are SGHDT and YYEEEE. V gave up 3 bases and J gave up 4 bases; unmatched junction bases: 8. For the CDR3, the DNA is TGTGCCAGCAGCTCAGCGACAGGGGAAGGCTATGGCTACACCTTC. Amino acids: CASSSATGEGYGYTF. The variable domain in full, completed from reference TRBV5-6 and TRBJ1-2, reads DAGVTQSPTHLIKTRGQQVTLRCSPKSGHDTVSWYQQALGQGPQFIFQYYEEEERQRGNFPDRFSGHQFPNYSSELNVNALLLGDSALYLCASSSATGEGYGYTFGSGTRLTVV.

The chain carries TRBV19 and TRBJ1-5; D is uncertain. V was cut by 6 bases and J by 1 base, with 4 bases left in between. Germline V gives CDR1 LNHDA, CDR2 SQIVND (reference sequence). The CDR3 loop spans 12 amino acids. CDR3 nucleotides: TGTGCCAGTAGAAGCAGCAATCAGCCCCAGCATTTT. It specifies CASRSSNQPQHF. Based on the CDR3 plus reference TRBV19 and TRBJ1-5, the full variable domain is DGGITQSPKYLFRKEGQNVTLSCEQNLNHDAMYWYRQDPGQGLRLIYYSQIVNDFQKGDIAEGYSVSREKKESFPLTVTSAQKNPTAFYLCASRSSNQPQHFGDGTRLSIL.

V gene TRBV19 combines with J gene TRBJ2-5; possibly TRBD2 for D (5 bases). In germline, CDR1 is LNHDA, CDR2 SQIVND (reference sequence). This CDR3 is built from 15 residues. The V gene lost 6 bases and the J gene lost 4 bases, with 18 bases spanning the gap. The DNA for the CDR3 is TGTGCCAGTAGCGGGGAAGGCACCCTCGGAGAGACCCAGTACTTC. Protein: CASSGEGTLGETQYF.

The chain employs TRBV6-6 and TRBJ2-5; TRBD2 agrees at 8 bases. This CDR3 region has 14 residues. The germline CDR1 and CDR2 sequences are MNHNY and SVGAGI (reference sequence). Trimming cost V 4 bases and J 0 bases; bases outside gene matches: 1. The CDR3 DNA sequence: TGTGCCAGCAGTTCGGGGGGGTACCAAGAGACCCAGTACTTC. Translation gives CASSSGGYQETQYF.

V is TRBV29-1 and J is TRBJ1-2; tentatively, D is TRBD1 (6 bases). V was pared by 5 bases and J by 3 bases, with 10 bases between. Germline values: CDR1 SQVTM, CDR2 ANQGSEA. The CDR3 has 12 residues. The CDR3 DNA follows: TGCAGCGTTCCCGACAGGCACTATGGCTACACCTTC. It codes for CSVPDRHYGYTF.